Included here is one T cell receptor beta chain sequence, with context. Its antigen is not identified. This sample stems from a study of radiation and T cells in renal cell carcinoma. Regarding the study as a whole: Without pretreatment biopsies, baseline tumor clonotype presence was undetermined. From baseline, blood top tumor clonotypes peaked at 2 weeks post-radiation.

The table came from immunoSEQ multiplex PCR; TCRdb's copy has only in-frame clones and leaves some out. This table has 150,000 or so clones, about 87% appearing once. This CDR3 spans 13 amino acids. V lost 4 bases, J lost 7 bases, and 14 bases lay in between. CDR1 and CDR2 from the germline V gene are SGHTA and FQGTGA. Time point indicated: blood 4 weeks post-SBRT, at nephrectomy. The sample's treatment: 15 Gy SBRT to primary tumor, nephrectomy 4 weeks later. After SBRT, blood was collected at 2 and 4 weeks, plus baseline. The patient's renal cell carcinoma had clear cell pathology. This clonotype was sampled from a woman in her 50s with renal cell carcinoma. Sample: blood, taken from a patient whose treatment included radiotherapy and nephrectomy. J is TRBJ2-7 and V is TRBV7-3; D may be TRBD2 (6 bases). CDR3 DNA sequence: TGTGCCAGCAGCTCGGACGGTGCGGGGGAGCAGTACTTC. Residues: CASSSDGAGEQYF.